The 32 T cell receptor beta chains below all came from one sample that was sequenced in a study of T cells in Graves' hyperthyroidism and ophthalmopathy. Template material for amplifying TCR beta CDR3 regions consisted of RNA transcripts. Using the HTBI primer set, a first-round RT-PCR was run on the TCR CDR3. TCRdb redid the calling of the multiplex PCR reads with MiXCR, one entry per CDR3 protein. The repertoire holds hundreds of thousands of distinct CDR3 sequences, with 45% as singletons. The sample was peripheral blood or thyroid tissue (not recorded which). These receptor sequences come from an adult man with Graves' disease, either hyperthyroidism or ophthalmopathy (not recorded which).

The V call is TRBV6-6, the J call TRBJ2-5, with D perhaps TRBD1 (7 bases). This CDR3 contains 14 residues. Germline-derived CDR1 and CDR2 are MNHNY and SVGAGI (reference sequence). V dropped 4 bases and J dropped 3 bases, with 12 bases sitting between them. CDR3 bases: TGTGCCAGCAGTTTCGCGGGGACAGAAGAGACCCAGTACTTC. This encodes CASSFAGTEETQYF.

At least ten counts were recorded for this clonotype. Relative to the germline gene, one junction end is altered; a read error may explain this. This sequence joins TRBV7-2 and TRBJ1-2; no clear D gene. The length of the CDR3 is 9 residues. The germline V gene has CDR1 SGHTA and CDR2 FQGNSA. The CDR3 here is CASSSPPSF. As DNA, the CDR3 is TGTGCCAGCAGCTCCCCCCCCTCCTTC.

The rearrangement uses TRBV6-5 and TRBJ1-2; a possible D gene is TRBD1 (6 bases). Trimming took off 6 bases at V and 3 bases at J, with 14 bases between the two ends. Germline loops: CDR1 MNHEY, CDR2 SVGAGI. The CDR3 runs 14 residues. CDR3 bases: TGTGCCAGCAGCCCCCGGGGGCAGGACTATGGCTACACCTTC. This encodes CASSPRGQDYGYTF.

The chain combines TRBV29-1 with TRBJ1-1, with D uncertain. Trimming stripped 7 bases from V and 1 base from J, with 13 bases between. Germline V gene sequence: CDR1 SQVTM, CDR2 ANQGSEA. This CDR3 comprises 13 residues. DNA of the CDR3: TGCAGCGCGATGGGGTATTCGAACACTGAAGCTTTCTTT. Residues: CSAMGYSNTEAFF.

This clonotype was counted ten times or more. V usage is TRBV24-1 and J usage is TRBJ1-2, with 7 nucleotides matching TRBD1. J gave up 6 bases and V 4 bases, and 4 bases lay outside the gene matches. CDR3 length: 13 amino acids. The germline V gene has CDR1 KGHDR and CDR2 SFDVKD. The CDR3 DNA reads TGTGCCACCAGTGACCCGGGACAGCATGGCTACACCTTC. Its translation is CATSDPGQHGYTF.

This clonotype was observed a few times. V gene TRBV5-1 combines with J gene TRBJ1-3; D gene uncertain. Germline assignment: CDR1 SGHRS and CDR2 YFSETQ. V was cut by 7 bases and J by 4 bases, with 12 bases left in between. CDR3 length: 13 amino acids. CDR3 DNA: TGCGCCAGCGCGGCAGGCTACGGAAACACCATATATTTT. This translates into CASAAGYGNTIYF.

The chain joins TRBV25-1 to TRBJ2-5; D might be TRBD2 (5 bases). CDR3 length equals 18 residues. V lost 4 bases to trimming and J lost 3 bases, with 24 bases between them. Germline V CDR1 and CDR2: MGHDK, SYGVNS. CDR3 DNA: TGTGCCAGCAGTGCCCCCATCGGTCTAGCTATTATGGAAGAGACCCAGTACTTC. This encodes CASSAPIGLAIMEETQYF.

The chain's CDR3 is CASSASPATYGYTF. The CDR3 nucleotides read TGTGCCAGCAGTGCTAGTCCCGCGACCTATGGCTACACCTTC. The V gene is TRBV25-1, the J gene TRBJ1-2, with D hard to call. Germline-derived CDR1 and CDR2 are MGHDK and SYGVNS. The CDR3 runs 14 residues. The V end lost 4 bases, the J end lost 4 bases, and 13 bases lay between the germline ends.

This clonotype was observed at least ten times. The chain uses TRBV9 and TRBJ1-5; D is possibly TRBD1 (5 bases). V was clipped by 4 bases and J by 7 bases, with 12 bases between them. The germline V gene has CDR1 SGDLS and CDR2 YYNGEE. The CDR3 has 13 residues. The CDR3 nucleotides read TGTGCCAGCAGCCCGGGGGGGGGGCAGCCCCAGCATTTT. Encoded protein: CASSPGGGQPQHF. Based on the CDR3 plus reference TRBV9 and TRBJ1-5, the full variable domain is DSGVTQTPKHLITATGQRVTLRCSPRSGDLSVYWYQQSLDQGLQFLIQYYNGEERAKGNILERFSAQQFPDLHSELNLSSLELGDSALYFCASSPGGGQPQHFGDGTRLSIL.

This clonotype appeared many times. The chain has TRBV10-3 and TRBJ2-7, with 8 bases fitting TRBD2. Unmatched junction bases numbered 5, after V lost 5 bases and J lost 2 bases. The germline CDR1 and CDR2 sequences are ENHRY and SYGVKD. The CDR3 consists of 14 residues. The CDR3 DNA sequence: TGTGCCATCAGTAGCACTAGCGGTGCCTACGAGCAGTACTTC. Translation: CAISSTSGAYEQYF.

This clonotype was recorded a few times. The chain couples TRBV7-2 to TRBJ1-5; the match to TRBD1 covers 7 bases. CDR1 and CDR2 (germline): SGHTA, FQGNSA. The CDR3 spans 14 residues. V lost 5 bases and J lost 4; bases outside the gene matches: 5. The CDR3 spells CASSGDRENQPQHF. CDR3 in DNA: TGTGCCAGCAGCGGTGACAGGGAAAATCAGCCCCAGCATTTT.

The chain combines TRBV10-3 with TRBJ2-7; D perhaps matches TRBD2 (8 bases). With 5 bases removed from V and 0 bases from J, the gap between germline ends came to 23 bases. Germline lookup yields CDR1 ENHRY and CDR2 SYGVKD. The CDR3 runs to 18 residues. The CDR3 DNA sequence: TGTGCCATCAGTATCGGGACAGAGGGACTAGGCGGCTCCTACGAGCAGTACTTC. Its translation is CAISIGTEGLGGSYEQYF.

Of note for this clonotype: This may stem from a read error, because a much larger clone lies one nucleotide away. The chain links TRBV11-2 to TRBJ2-5; maybe TRBD1 (7 bases). Germline values: CDR1 SGHAT, CDR2 FQNNGV. V gave up 2 bases and J gave up 4 bases, with 17 bases separating them. This CDR3 contains 16 residues. The CDR3 sequence is CASSLRGRQGGETQYF. CDR3 bases: TGTGCCAGCAGCTTAAGGGGGCGGCAGGGAGGAGAGACCCAGTACTTC.

The genes are TRBV2 and TRBJ2-5, with TRBD1 matching 7 bases. Germline CDR1 and CDR2: SNHLY and FYNNEI. The CDR3 is 13 residues long. V lost 4 bases and J lost 5; bases outside the gene matches: 4. CDR3 amino acids: CASSALRGETQYF. CDR3 coding DNA: TGTGCCAGCAGTGCCCTCAGGGGGGAGACCCAGTACTTC.

V usage is TRBV6-4 and J usage is TRBJ1-3; D perhaps matches TRBD1 (5 bases). The germline V gene encodes CDR1 MRHNA and CDR2 SNTAGT. V lost 2 bases and J 8 bases, leaving 7 bases between the germline ends. This CDR3 spans 12 amino acids. The CDR3 loop reads CASSDRGDTIYF. DNA for the CDR3: TGTGCCAGCAGTGACAGGGGCGACACCATATATTTT.

This chain links TRBV25-1 with TRBJ2-2, with 10 bases aligning to TRBD1. Germline V gene sequence: CDR1 MGHDK, CDR2 SYGVNS. The CDR3 is made up of 15 amino acids. V shed 5 bases and J 5 bases; nucleotides not matched to a gene: 5. The CDR3 DNA sequence: TGTGCCAGCAGTAGGAGACAGGGGGCAACCGGGGAGCTGTTTTTT. It encodes CASSRRQGATGELFF.

This clonotype was detected only once. CDR3 coding DNA: TGTGCCAGGGACAGTAACTATGGCTACACCTTC. It translates to CARDSNYGYTF. The chain couples TRBV24-1 to TRBJ1-2; 7 bases align to TRBD1. Looked up from germline, CDR1 is KGHDR and CDR2 is SFDVKD. V dropped 11 bases and J dropped 1; count of bases not matched to a gene: 0. The CDR3 consists of 11 residues.

This clonotype has only one observation. This chain uses TRBV5-1 with TRBJ1-4, with 9 nucleotides matching TRBD1. This CDR3 spans 20 amino acids. Germline assignment: CDR1 SGHRS and CDR2 YFSETQ. The junction had 14 bases not matched to a gene; V was cut back by 0 bases and J by 2 bases. The CDR3 spells CASSLAPQGAQYVTNEKLFF. The CDR3 nucleotides are TGCGCCAGCAGCTTGGCTCCACAGGGGGCACAGTACGTCACTAATGAAAAACTGTTTTTT. The whole variable domain, filled in from reference TRBV5-1 and TRBJ1-4, reads KAGVTQTPRYLIKTRGQQVTLSCSPISGHRSVSWYQQTPGQGLQFLFEYFSETQRNKGNFPGRFSGRQFSNSRSEMNVSTLELGDSALYLCASSLAPQGAQYVTNEKLFFGSGTQLSVL.

The chain uses TRBV15 and TRBJ2-5; the match to TRBD2 covers 7 bases. The length of the CDR3 is 15 residues. The V gene end was trimmed by 0 bases and the J gene end by 9 bases; junction bases not matched to a gene: 10. From germline, CDR1 is LNHNV and CDR2 YYDKDF (reference sequence). CDR3 loop: CATSRDMGEGQPQYF. DNA for the CDR3: TGTGCCACCAGCAGAGATATGGGGGAGGGTCAGCCCCAGTACTTC.

This clonotype was observed at least ten times. The chain uses TRBV24-1 and TRBJ2-7; TRBD1 is a possible D gene (6 bases). V was clipped by 2 bases and J by 6 bases, with 16 bases between them. The CDR3 contains 15 residues. Germline values: CDR1 KGHDR, CDR2 SFDVKD. CDR3 DNA: TGTGCCACCAGTGATTCCTACAGGGCCGGTGGCGAGCAGTACTTC. Amino acid sequence: CATSDSYRAGGEQYF.

This clonotype was seen ten or more times. Sequence at one end of the junction differs from germline and may be a read error. The chain employs TRBV10-2 and TRBJ1-5, with D unresolved. The CDR3 loop spans 13 amino acids. Per the germline V gene, CDR1 is WSHSY and CDR2 is SAAADI. CDR3 bases: TGTGCCAGCAGTGAGGGCGCGAATCAGCCCCAGCATTTT. Its translation is CASSEGANQPQHF.

The sample holds a few counts of this clonotype. V usage is TRBV7-3 and J usage is TRBJ2-5; TRBD1 agrees at 9 bases. With V trimmed by 8 bases and J by 4 bases, 11 bases remained unmatched. CDR1 is SGHTA and CDR2 is FQGTGA in the germline V gene. The CDR3 length is 15 residues. The DNA of the CDR3 is TGTGCCAGCTTTCGCCGGGACAGGGTACGAGAGACCCAGTACTTC. It yields the protein CASFRRDRVRETQYF.

J is TRBJ2-7 and V is TRBV7-2, with a weak D call TRBD1 (6 bases). CDR1 SGHTA and CDR2 FQGNSA come from the germline V gene. This CDR3 region has 15 residues. V was trimmed by 8 bases and J by 4 bases, leaving 21 bases between them. CDR3 coding DNA: TGTGCCAGCGGGACCCTGTTGGGGGCGCGGTACGAGCAGTACTTC. Its translation is CASGTLLGARYEQYF. The variable domain in full, completed from reference TRBV7-2 and TRBJ2-7, reads GAGVSQSPSNKVTEKGKDVELRCDPISGHTALYWYRQSLGQGLEFLIYFQGNSAPDKSGLPSDRFSAERTGGSVSTLTIQRTQQEDSAVYLCASGTLLGARYEQYFGPGTRLTVT.

This clonotype was counted only a few times. The gene calls are TRBV10-2 and TRBJ1-2, with D uncertain. The germline V gene encodes CDR1 WSHSY and CDR2 SAAADI. Trimming pared 0 bases from V and 3 bases from J, leaving 14 bases between. This CDR3 has 16 residues. CDR3 loop: CASSESVVLEYYGYTF. The CDR3 DNA sequence: TGCGCCAGCAGTGAGTCAGTTGTTTTGGAGTACTATGGCTACACCTTC.

This clonotype was seen ten or more times. The chain recombines TRBV24-1 with TRBJ2-5, with TRBD1 matching over 8 bases. With V trimmed by 4 bases and J by 3 bases, 6 bases remained unmatched. The CDR3 sequence is 15 residues long. The germline gives CDR1 KGHDR, CDR2 SFDVKD. CDR3 residues: CATSDPGQGKETQYF. The CDR3 bases are TGTGCCACCAGTGACCCAGGACAGGGAAAAGAGACCCAGTACTTC.

This clonotype has only a few counts. V usage is TRBV7-9 and J usage is TRBJ2-7; perhaps TRBD2 as D (6 bases). The CDR3 runs to 15 residues. From germline, CDR1 is SEHNR and CDR2 FQNEAQ (reference sequence). Trimming left V 4 bases short and J 1 base short, with 14 bases between. The CDR3: CASSSAGGRSYEQYF. The CDR3 DNA is TGTGCCAGCAGCTCGGCCGGGGGACGTTCCTACGAGCAGTACTTC.

This clonotype was observed at least ten times. The chain joins TRBV2 to TRBJ1-2; 7 bases fit TRBD1. CDR3 size: 14 residues. V lost 7 bases, J lost 0 bases, and 5 bases stayed unmatched. The germline V gene has CDR1 SNHLY and CDR2 FYNNEI. The CDR3 bases are TGTGCCAGCACTTCGGACAGGACTAACTATGGCTACACCTTC. It translates to CASTSDRTNYGYTF.

This clonotype was recorded a few times. The CDR3 DNA sequence: TGTGCCACCAGTGATTTGGATCGGGCGGGCGTCGTGGATACGCAGTATTTT. Amino acids: CATSDLDRAGVVDTQYF. The V gene is TRBV24-1, the J gene TRBJ2-3, with D possibly matching TRBD2 (5 bases). V lost 0 bases, J lost 6 bases, and 18 bases lay in between. Germline CDR1 and CDR2: KGHDR and SFDVKD. The CDR3 runs to 17 residues.

This clonotype appeared a few times. This sequence joins TRBV20-1 and TRBJ2-7, with D perhaps matching TRBD2 (6 bases). Trimming left V 3 bases short and J 4 bases short, with 10 bases between. Per the germline V gene, CDR1 is DFQATT and CDR2 is SNEGSKA (reference sequence). The CDR3 is 12 amino acids. CDR3 amino acids: CSASGSLYEQYF. For the CDR3, the DNA is TGCAGTGCTAGCGGGAGTTTATACGAGCAGTACTTC.

Worth noting for this clonotype: Relative to the germline gene, one junction end is altered; a read error may explain this. This rearrangement joins TRBV12-3 or TRBV12-4 to TRBJ1-2; no firm D call. The CDR3 contains 14 residues. DNA of the CDR3: TGTGCCAGCAGCTTAGTGGCGGCTAGCGGAGGTAACACCTTC. Its translation: CASSLVAASGGNTF.

This rearrangement joins TRBV7-9 to TRBJ1-2; D gene ambiguous. Germline loops: CDR1 SEHNR, CDR2 FQNEAQ (reference sequence). Trimming took 4 bases from V and 4 from J, leaving 16 bases between them. The CDR3 runs 15 residues. The CDR3 nucleotides read TGTGCCAGCAGCTCCGGCCCAGGCGGGAGCTATGGCTACACCTTC. Translated: CASSSGPGGSYGYTF.

This clonotype has only one observation. Mismatch with germline at one junction end may stem from a read error. The chain employs TRBV7-9 and TRBJ2-7, with 7 bases matching TRBD1. Germline lookup yields CDR1 SEHNR and CDR2 FQNEAQ (reference sequence). There are 13 residues in the CDR3. CDR3 nucleotides: TGTGCCAGCAGCCAAGAGACAGGGTCCGAGCAGTGCTTC. Its translation: CASSQETGSEQCF.